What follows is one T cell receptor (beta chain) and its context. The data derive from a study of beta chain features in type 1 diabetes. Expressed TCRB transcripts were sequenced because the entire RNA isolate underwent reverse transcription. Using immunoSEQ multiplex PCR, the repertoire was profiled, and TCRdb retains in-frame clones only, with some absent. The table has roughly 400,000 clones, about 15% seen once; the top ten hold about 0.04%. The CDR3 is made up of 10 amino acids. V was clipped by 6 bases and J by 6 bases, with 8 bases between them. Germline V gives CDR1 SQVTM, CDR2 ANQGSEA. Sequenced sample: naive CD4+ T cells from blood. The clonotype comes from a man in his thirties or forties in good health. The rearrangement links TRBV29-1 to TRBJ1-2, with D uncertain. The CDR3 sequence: CSVSKDGYTF. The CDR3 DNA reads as TGCAGCGTATCTAAAGATGGCTACACCTTC.